The sequence of this T cell receptor (beta chain) was determined in a study of shared clonotypes between healthy human individuals. Overall study context: Each donor contributed plates that comprised three CD4 naive, three CD4 memory, two CD8 naive and one CD8 memory.

CDR1 and CDR2 (germline): MNHNS, SASEGT. This CDR3 contains 15 residues. V was trimmed by 7 bases and J by 4 bases, leaving 16 bases between them. In the original workflow: Filtering differed, since immunoSEQ gave only junction sequences and no quality scores. Assay: immunoSEQ multiplex PCR; the TCRdb copy retains only in-frame clones and omits some. V and J calls and clone size follow that table, whereas D and trimming were derived from the DNA. The sample has 2,500,000 or so clones; roughly 90% are singletons. The source material was naive CD4+ T cells from PBMCs. As to subset: CD45RA+ positively selected. This sequence was found in a man between 18 and 29 years old in good health. Some clones in this sample may be carry-over from other donors' samples. This chain connects TRBV6-1 to TRBJ2-2, with D perhaps matching TRBD1 (5 bases). CDR3 sequence: CASTAGPRGTGELFF. DNA of the CDR3: TGTGCCAGCACGGCTGGCCCAAGGGGCACCGGGGAGCTGTTTTTT.